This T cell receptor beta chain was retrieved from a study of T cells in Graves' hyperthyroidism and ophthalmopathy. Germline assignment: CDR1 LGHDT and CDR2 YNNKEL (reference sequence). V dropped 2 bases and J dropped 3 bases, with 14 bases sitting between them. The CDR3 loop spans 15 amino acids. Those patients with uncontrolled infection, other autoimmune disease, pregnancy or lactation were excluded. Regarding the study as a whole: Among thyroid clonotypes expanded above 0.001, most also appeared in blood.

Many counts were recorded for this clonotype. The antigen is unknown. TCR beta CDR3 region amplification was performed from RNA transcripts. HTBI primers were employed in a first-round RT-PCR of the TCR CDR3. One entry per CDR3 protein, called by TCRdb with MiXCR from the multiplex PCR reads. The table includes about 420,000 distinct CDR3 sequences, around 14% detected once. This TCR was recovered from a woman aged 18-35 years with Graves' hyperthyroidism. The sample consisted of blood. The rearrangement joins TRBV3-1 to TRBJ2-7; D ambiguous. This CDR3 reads CASSQNPSSLYEQYF. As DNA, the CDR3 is TGTGCCAGCAGCCAAAACCCATCATCCCTCTACGAGCAGTACTTC.